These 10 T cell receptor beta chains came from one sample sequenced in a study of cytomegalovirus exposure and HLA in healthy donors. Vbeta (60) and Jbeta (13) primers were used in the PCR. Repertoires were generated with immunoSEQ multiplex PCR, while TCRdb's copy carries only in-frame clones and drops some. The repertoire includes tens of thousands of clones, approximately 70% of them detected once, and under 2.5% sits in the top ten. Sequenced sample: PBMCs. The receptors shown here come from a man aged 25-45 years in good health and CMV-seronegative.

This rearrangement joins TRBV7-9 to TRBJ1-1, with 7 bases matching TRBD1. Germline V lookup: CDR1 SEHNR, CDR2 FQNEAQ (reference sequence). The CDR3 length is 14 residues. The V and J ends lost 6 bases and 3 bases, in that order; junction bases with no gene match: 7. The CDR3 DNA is TGTGCCAGCAGATCAATGGGACAGCACACTGAAGCTTTCTTT. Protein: CASRSMGQHTEAFF.

In nucleotides, the CDR3 is TGTGCCAGCAGCGCCCCGGGGTTAGATTCACCCCTCCACTTT. Its protein is CASSAPGLDSPLHF. The chain uses TRBV9 and TRBJ1-6; the D is unclear. CDR1 and CDR2 from the germline V gene are SGDLS and YYNGEE. Trimming removed 3 bases at V and 8 bases at J, with 12 bases between. The CDR3 has 14 amino acids.

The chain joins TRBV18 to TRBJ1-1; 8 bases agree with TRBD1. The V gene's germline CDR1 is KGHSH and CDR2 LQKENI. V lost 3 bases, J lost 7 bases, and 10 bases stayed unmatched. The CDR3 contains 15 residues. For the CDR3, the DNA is TGTGCCAGCTCACCCCGGAGGACAGGGTCGTTTGAAGCTTTCTTT. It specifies CASSPRRTGSFEAFF.

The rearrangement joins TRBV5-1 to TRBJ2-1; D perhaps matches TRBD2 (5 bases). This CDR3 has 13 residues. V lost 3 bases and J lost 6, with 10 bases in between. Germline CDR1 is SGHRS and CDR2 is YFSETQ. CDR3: CASSYGLFNEQFF. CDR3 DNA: TGCGCCAGCAGCTACGGACTTTTCAATGAGCAGTTCTTC.

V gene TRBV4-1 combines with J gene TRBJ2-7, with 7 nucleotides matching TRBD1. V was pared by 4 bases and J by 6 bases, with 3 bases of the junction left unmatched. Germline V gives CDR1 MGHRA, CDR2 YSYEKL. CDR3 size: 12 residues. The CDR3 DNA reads TGCGCCAGCAGCCCCACAGGGGCCGAGCAGTACTTC. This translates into CASSPTGAEQYF.

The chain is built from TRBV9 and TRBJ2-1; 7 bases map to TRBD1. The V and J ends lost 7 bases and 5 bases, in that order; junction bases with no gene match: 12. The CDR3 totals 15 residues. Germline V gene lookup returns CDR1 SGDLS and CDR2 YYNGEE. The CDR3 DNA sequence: TGTGCCAGCGGCTTTTCCGGGACAGCAAACAATGAGCAGTTCTTC. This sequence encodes CASGFSGTANNEQFF. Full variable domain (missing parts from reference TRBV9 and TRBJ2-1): DSGVTQTPKHLITATGQRVTLRCSPRSGDLSVYWYQQSLDQGLQFLIQYYNGEERAKGNILERFSAQQFPDLHSELNLSSLELGDSALYFCASGFSGTANNEQFFGPGTRLTVL.

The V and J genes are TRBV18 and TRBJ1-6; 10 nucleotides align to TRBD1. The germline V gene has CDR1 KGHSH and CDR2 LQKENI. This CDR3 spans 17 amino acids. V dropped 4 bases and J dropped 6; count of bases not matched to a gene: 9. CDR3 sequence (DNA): TGTGCCAGCTCACGAGAACAGACAGGGGGCATTAATTCACCCCTCCACTTT. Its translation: CASSREQTGGINSPLHF.

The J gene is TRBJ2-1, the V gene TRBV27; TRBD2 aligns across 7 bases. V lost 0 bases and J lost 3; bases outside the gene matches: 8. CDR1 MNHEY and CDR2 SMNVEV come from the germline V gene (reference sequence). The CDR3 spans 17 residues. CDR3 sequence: CASSLSRETSSYNEQFF. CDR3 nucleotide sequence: TGTGCCAGCAGTTTATCAAGAGAGACTAGCAGCTACAATGAGCAGTTCTTC.

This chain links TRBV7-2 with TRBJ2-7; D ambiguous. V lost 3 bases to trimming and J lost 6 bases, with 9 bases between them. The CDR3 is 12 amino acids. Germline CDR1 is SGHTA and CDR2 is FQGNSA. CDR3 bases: TGTGCCAGCAGCTTCGACTCGCTCGAGCAGTACTTC. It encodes CASSFDSLEQYF.

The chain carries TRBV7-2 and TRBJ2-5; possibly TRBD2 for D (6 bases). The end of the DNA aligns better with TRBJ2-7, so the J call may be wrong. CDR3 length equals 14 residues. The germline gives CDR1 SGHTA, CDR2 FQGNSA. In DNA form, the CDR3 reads TGTGCCAGCAGCATCACTAGCTTAACCTACGAGCAGTACTTC. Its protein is CASSITSLTYEQYF.